This passage covers 28 T cell receptor beta chains from one sample sequenced in a study of monozygotic twins with inflammatory bowel disease. Following a re-call of the 5' RACE reads, TCRdb has one entry per CDR3 protein and lacks DNA. This table holds more than 85,000 distinct CDR3 sequences. The sequenced material came from blood. These TCRs come from a human donor with ulcerative colitis or Crohn's disease, or a healthy co-twin of an affected twin (not recorded which).

V is TRBV20-1 and J is TRBJ2-3. Germline lookup yields CDR1 DFQATT and CDR2 SNEGSKA (reference sequence). This CDR3 comprises 18 residues. CDR3 sequence: CSARDRMWAATSTDTQYF.

The genes are TRBV2 and TRBJ1-2. CDR1 and CDR2 from the germline V gene are SNHLY and FYNNEI. The CDR3 covers 15 residues. This chain's CDR3 is CASSDPASGGWGYTF.

This rearrangement joins TRBV15 to TRBJ2-7; TCRdb designates TRBD2, a call that cannot be tested without DNA. The germline CDR1 and CDR2 sequences are LNHNV and YYDKDF (reference sequence). The CDR3 contains 15 residues. CDR3 amino acids: CATSRSGLLSYEQYF.

This chain joins TRBV5-1 and TRBJ2-5; the TCRdb D gene call, TRBD1, has no DNA to confirm it. The CDR3 is 16 residues long. Germline lookup yields CDR1 SGHRS and CDR2 YFSETQ. CDR3 amino acids: CASSYSGAYYQETQYF.

The chain combines TRBV6-1 with TRBJ1-4; with no DNA, the TCRdb D assignment of TRBD1 cannot be verified. This CDR3 region has 16 residues. Germline V lookup: CDR1 MNHNS, CDR2 SASEGT. The chain's CDR3 is CASSPVGSGRDEKLFF.

The chain couples TRBV3-1 to TRBJ2-3; checking the TCRdb D call of TRBD2 is not possible without DNA. CDR3 length: 12 amino acids. Germline CDR1 LGHDT, CDR2 YNNKEL (reference sequence). CDR3 in amino acids: CASSLPRDTQYF.

The gene calls are TRBV20-1 and TRBJ2-7; TCRdb's D gene call, TRBD1, goes unchecked for lack of DNA. The CDR3 is 15 residues long. CDR1 is DFQATT and CDR2 is SNEGSKA in the germline V gene (reference sequence). CDR3 residues: CSANNGDRGLYEQYF.

The rearrangement links TRBV24-1 to TRBJ2-3. The CDR3 extends over 12 amino acids. Germline CDR1 is KGHDR and CDR2 is SFDVKD. CDR3 region: CATSEGPDTRYF.

The rearrangement joins TRBV20-1 to TRBJ2-2; TCRdb indicates TRBD1, and absent DNA this call remains unverified. The CDR3 sequence is 15 residues long. CDR1 and CDR2 from the germline V gene are DFQATT and SNEGSKA (reference sequence). This CDR3 reads CSASRRGTNTGELFF.

The rearrangement joins TRBV3-1 to TRBJ2-2. CDR1 and CDR2 (germline): LGHDT, YNNKEL (reference sequence). CDR3 length: 16 residues. The CDR3: CASSQEKYFNTGELFF.

This chain joins TRBV7-6 and TRBJ2-2; TCRdb's D call of TRBD2 is untestable without DNA. The CDR3 contains 14 residues. Germline CDR1 reads SGHVS; CDR2 reads FNYEAQ. This CDR3 is CASSLGDSIGELFF.

The gene calls are TRBV5-1 and TRBJ2-2. Germline-derived CDR1 and CDR2 are SGHRS and YFSETQ. This CDR3 comprises 15 residues. The chain's CDR3 is CASSLASGTTGELFF.

V gene TRBV28 combines with J gene TRBJ2-5; TCRdb's D gene call, TRBD2, goes unchecked for lack of DNA. Germline values: CDR1 MDHEN, CDR2 SYDVKM. This CDR3 contains 14 residues. The CDR3 protein is CASIEAGAGWAQYF. Combining the CDR3 with reference TRBV28 and TRBJ2-5 gives the whole variable domain DVKVTQSSRYLVKRTGEKVFLECVQDMDHENMFWYRQDPGLGLRLIYFSYDVKMKEKGDIPEGYSVSREKKERFSLILESASTNQTSMYLCASIEAGAGWAQYFGPGTRLLVL.

CDR3 protein: CAWSVGLASDTQYF. The V and J genes are TRBV30 and TRBJ2-3. CDR1 and CDR2 from the germline V gene are GTSNPN and SVGIG (reference sequence). This CDR3 contains 14 residues.

This chain links TRBV11-2 with TRBJ1-6. The CDR3 is 17 amino acids. Germline assignment: CDR1 SGHAT and CDR2 FQNNGV. The CDR3: CASSLDGVMGYNSPLHF.

This chain uses TRBV6-1 with TRBJ1-4. There are 15 residues in the CDR3. Per the germline V gene, CDR1 is MNHNS and CDR2 is SASEGT. CDR3 loop: CASSNQLASNEKLFF.

The rearrangement links TRBV28 to TRBJ1-2. There are 15 residues in the CDR3. CDR1 and CDR2 (germline): MDHEN, SYDVKM. CDR3 in amino acids: CASSLWDRSNYGYTF.

This chain links TRBV19 with TRBJ1-1; lacking DNA, the TRBD1 call made by TCRdb goes unchecked. Germline values: CDR1 LNHDA, CDR2 SQIVND (reference sequence). The CDR3 has 16 residues. The CDR3 here is CASSSDRGLLNTEAFF.

This chain connects TRBV19 to TRBJ1-2; checking the TCRdb D call of TRBD1 is not possible without DNA. The germline V gene has CDR1 LNHDA and CDR2 SQIVND (reference sequence). There are 14 residues in the CDR3. The CDR3 sequence is CASSTRRGQDGYTF.

The rearrangement uses TRBV27 and TRBJ2-7; the TCRdb D gene call, TRBD2, has no DNA to confirm it. Germline CDR1 reads MNHEY; CDR2 reads SMNVEV (reference sequence). The CDR3 extends over 13 amino acids. CDR3 amino acids: CASGLAVSYEQYF.

The chain employs TRBV5-1 and TRBJ2-7. Per germline, CDR1 SGHRS and CDR2 YFSETQ. The CDR3 totals 15 residues. This CDR3 reads CASSLEVRRGYEQYF.

The gene calls are TRBV7-9 and TRBJ1-6; TCRdb designates TRBD1, a call that cannot be tested without DNA. There are 15 residues in the CDR3. Germline V gives CDR1 SEHNR, CDR2 FQNEAQ (reference sequence). CDR3 sequence reads: CASSLIDRDNSPLHF. Based on the CDR3 plus reference TRBV7-9 and TRBJ1-6, the full variable domain is DTGVSQNPRHKITKRGQNVTFRCDPISEHNRLYWYRQTLGQGPEFLTYFQNEAQLEKSRLLSDRFSAERPKGSFSTLEIQRTEQGDSAMYLCASSLIDRDNSPLHFGNGTRLTVT.

The rearrangement links TRBV5-1 to TRBJ2-1; there is no DNA to check the TCRdb D call of TRBD2. Per the germline V gene, CDR1 is SGHRS and CDR2 is YFSETQ. The CDR3 contains 15 residues. The CDR3 is CASRMRGSSYNEQFF.

This chain links TRBV2 with TRBJ1-5; TCRdb proposes TRBD1, but this gene call is untestable without DNA. The CDR3 runs to 15 residues. Germline-derived CDR1 and CDR2 are SNHLY and FYNNEI. The CDR3 reads CASGLDPGGNQPQHF.

The rearrangement links TRBV9 to TRBJ2-3; TCRdb reports TRBD2, a call that lacks DNA to check it against. Germline V gives CDR1 SGDLS, CDR2 YYNGEE. The CDR3 covers 15 residues. Here the CDR3 reads CASSVWRGGLDTQYF.

The CDR3 loop is CASSTGTGGTRQPQHF. The V gene is TRBV7-9, the J gene TRBJ1-5; the TRBD1 assignment by TCRdb is unverifiable without DNA. The germline CDR1 and CDR2 sequences are SEHNR and FQNEAQ (reference sequence). The CDR3 runs to 16 residues. The whole variable domain, remainder taken from reference TRBV7-9 and TRBJ1-5, is DTGVSQNPRHKITKRGQNVTFRCDPISEHNRLYWYRQTLGQGPEFLTYFQNEAQLEKSRLLSDRFSAERPKGSFSTLEIQRTEQGDSAMYLCASSTGTGGTRQPQHFGDGTRLSIL.

The rearrangement joins TRBV20-1 to TRBJ1-2. The CDR3 contains 14 residues. The germline gives CDR1 DFQATT, CDR2 SNEGSKA (reference sequence). The CDR3: CSARGAVGNYGYTF.

The chain uses TRBV7-9 and TRBJ1-1; TCRdb's D call, TRBD1, is unchecked because there is no DNA. The germline gives CDR1 SEHNR, CDR2 FQNEAQ (reference sequence). The CDR3 sequence is 14 residues long. CDR3: CASSTDREGTEAFF.